This T cell receptor (beta chain) emerged from a study of cytomegalovirus exposure and HLA in healthy donors. Points from the study as a whole: A later look showed TCR association rates differing by HLA locus, highest for DRB1 and lowest for HLA-C. Across donors, presence/absence analyses took sequencing depth to be roughly uniform.

The study ran its PCR with 60 Vbeta and 13 Jbeta primers. Sequencing was performed with immunoSEQ multiplex PCR; in TCRdb, only in-frame clones are kept and a portion is missing. This repertoire shows tens of thousands of clones, roughly 67% found once; its top ten account for about 22%. CDR1 SEHNR and CDR2 FQNEAQ come from the germline V gene (reference sequence). The trim removed 7 bases at V and 9 bases at J, leaving 6 bases unmatched. The CDR3 has 12 residues. Note on this clone: The antigen is not known.

The chain is built from TRBV7-9 and TRBJ2-1; 7 positions match TRBD2. The sample taken for sequencing was PBMCs. This sequence originates from a woman between 50 and 59 years old in good health and CMV-seropositive. CDR3 sequence reads: CASTHGGTEQFF. The CDR3 DNA reads TGTGCCAGCACCCACGGGGGGACTGAGCAGTTCTTC.